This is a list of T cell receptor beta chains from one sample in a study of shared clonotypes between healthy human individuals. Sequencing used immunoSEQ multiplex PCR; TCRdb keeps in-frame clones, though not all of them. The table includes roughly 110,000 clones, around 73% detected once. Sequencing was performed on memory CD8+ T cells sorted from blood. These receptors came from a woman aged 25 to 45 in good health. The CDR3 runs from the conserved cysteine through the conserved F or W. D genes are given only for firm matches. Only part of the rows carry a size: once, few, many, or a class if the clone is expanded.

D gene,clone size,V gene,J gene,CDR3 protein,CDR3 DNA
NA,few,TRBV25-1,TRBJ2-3,CASSGPEGGLFTDTQYF,TGTGCCAGCAGTGGCCCCGAAGGGGGACTTTTCACAGATACGCAGTATTTT
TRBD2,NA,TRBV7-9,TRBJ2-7,CASSSLAGASYEQYF,TGTGCCAGCAGTTCTCTAGCGGGAGCGTCCTACGAGCAGTACTTC
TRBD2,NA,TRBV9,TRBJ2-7,CASSVQGGPSYEQYF,TGTGCCAGCAGCGTGCAGGGAGGGCCCTCCTACGAGCAGTACTTC
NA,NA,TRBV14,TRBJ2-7,CASSRRLSAEQYF,TGTGCCAGCAGCCGTCGACTGAGTGCGGAGCAGTACTTC
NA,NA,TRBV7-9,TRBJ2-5,CASSLLLTNQETQYF,TGTGCCAGCAGCTTACTCCTGACTAATCAAGAGACCCAGTACTTC
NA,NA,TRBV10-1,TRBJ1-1,CASSVSSVPAFF,TGCGCCAGCAGCGTGAGCAGTGTCCCAGCTTTCTTT
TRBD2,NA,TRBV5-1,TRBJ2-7,CASSFSGRGEQYF,TGCGCCAGCAGCTTTAGCGGGAGGGGCGAGCAGTACTTC
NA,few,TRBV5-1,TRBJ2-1,CASSLVGGGPPNEQFF,TGCGCCAGCAGCTTGGTAGGCGGGGGCCCCCCGAATGAGCAGTTCTTC
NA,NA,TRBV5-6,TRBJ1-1,CASSLSENTEAFF,TGTGCCAGCAGCTTGTCAGAGAACACTGAAGCTTTCTTT
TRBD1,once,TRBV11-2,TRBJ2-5,CASSLFPSGQAQQYF,TGTGCCAGCAGCTTATTCCCCTCCGGACAGGCTCAGCAGTACTTC
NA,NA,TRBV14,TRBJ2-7,CASSQDSTDLYEQYF,TGTGCCAGCAGCCAAGATTCAACAGATTTGTACGAGCAGTACTTC
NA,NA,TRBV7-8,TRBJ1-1,CASSNTNGEAFF,TGTGCCAGCAGCAATACCAACGGTGAAGCTTTCTTT
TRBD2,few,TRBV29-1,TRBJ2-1,CSVEREAGNEQFF,TGCAGCGTTGAACGGGAGGCAGGGAATGAGCAGTTCTTC
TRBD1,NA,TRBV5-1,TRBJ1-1,CASSLFGSGETGQLEAFF,TGCGCCAGCAGCTTGTTTGGTAGTGGGGAGACGGGACAGCTTGAAGCTTTCTTT
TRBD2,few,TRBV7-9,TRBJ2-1,CASSPPGGSKYNEQFF,TGTGCCAGCAGCCCTCCCGGCGGGAGCAAGTACAATGAGCAGTTCTTC
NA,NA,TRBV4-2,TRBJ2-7,CASSQDDSSSYEQYF,TGTGCCAGCAGCCAAGATGACTCCAGCTCCTACGAGCAGTACTTC
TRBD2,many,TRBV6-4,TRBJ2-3,CASSDQAGADTQYF,TGTGCCAGCAGTGACCAAGCGGGAGCAGATACGCAGTATTTT
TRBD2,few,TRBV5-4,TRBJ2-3,CASSLAVASGETDTQYF,TGTGCCAGCAGCTTGGCCGTTGCTAGCGGGGAAACAGATACGCAGTATTTT
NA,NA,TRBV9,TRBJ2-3,CASSVTALGYTQYF,TGTGCCAGCAGCGTAACTGCATTGGGATATACGCAGTATTTT
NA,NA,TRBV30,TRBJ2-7,CAWSRGRRVHEQYF,TGTGCCTGGAGTCGGGGGCGGAGGGTGCACGAGCAGTACTTC
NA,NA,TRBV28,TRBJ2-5,CASNSIETQYF,TGTGCCAGCAATTCAATCGAGACCCAGTACTTC
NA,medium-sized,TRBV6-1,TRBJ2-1,CASSDHGGLGSHNEQFF,TGTGCCAGCAGTGACCATGGAGGGTTGGGGTCACACAATGAGCAGTTCTTC
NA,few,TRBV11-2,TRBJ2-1,CASSLVTDEQFF,TGTGCCAGCAGCTTAGTGACTGATGAGCAGTTCTTC